This T cell receptor (beta chain) was obtained from a study of regulatory T cells in long-lasting Graves disease (dated by TCRdb to about 2021). For the wider study: In the newly diagnosed Graves' disease group, patients had been taking antithyroid drugs for less than 3 months. Patients with persistent Graves' disease were compared with patients with newly diagnosed Graves' disease using TCR sequencing and RNA sequencing of peripheral blood. The study took place in China and was registered as a clinical trial. A total of some 33 samples were covered by TCR sequencing, comprising 13 persistent and 20 or so newly diagnosed Graves' disease patients. The investigation overall reported the following: Persistent Graves' disease patients showed lower TCR Shannon entropy and fewer highly expanded clones than newly diagnosed patients, suggesting clonal expansion. Patients with persistent disease shared more public clonotypes (around 2,700) than newly diagnosed patients did (around 980). Preferential use of TRBV28, TRBJ1-2 and TRBJ2-5 was observed in persistent disease, whereas TRBV20-1 and TRBJ2-1 were favored in newly diagnosed disease. The authors acknowledged the small sample size as a limitation that may reduce accuracy. Sequencing and analysis were limited to the TCR beta chain. Peripheral blood alone was examined, since thyroid tissue, which constituted the primary lesion, could not be accessed.

Comment on this clonotype: It lacks a known antigen. The record has no base qualities; no much larger clone is one base away.

The V and J ends are trimmed by 5 bases and 8 bases, leaving 19 bases between them. CDR1 and CDR2 are drawn from the germline V gene: SGHTA, FQGNSA. The CDR3 spans 16 residues, from the cysteine through the phenylalanine. The entry retains the CDR3 DNA only, 48 bases that are in frame from base 1. The library was made by multiplex PCR. The data were produced on an Illumina HiSeq 4000. CDR3 regions were amplified by Arm-PCR with iRepertoire HTBI primers to construct TCR beta libraries. PCR products were gel purified before sequencing. From the authors' description of their analysis: Across samples, roughly 60 TRBV and 14 TRBJ segments were identified and used for gene usage analysis of CDR3 amino acid clonotypes. COPE and FqMerger were used to merge the filtered high-quality paired reads into contigs. Contigs were aligned with BLAST to IMGT TRBV, TRBD and TRBJ reference genes, and CDR3 was defined per IMGT. Clonotypes above 0.1% frequency were classified as highly expanded clones. Shannon entropy served as the measure of repertoire diversity, while the Gini coefficient captured V-J evenness. A clonotype was considered public if more than one individual shared it. Clones were called with MiXCR by TCRdb after fastp trimmed the public reads at Q25, and only in-frame beta chains were retained. Entries that share a CDR3 protein sequence are merged under the most common genes and DNA. These V and J calls originate from TCRdb's pipeline instead of the authors' own analysis. The sample profile shows about 200,000 distinct CDR3 sequences; 18% of them were found once. The top ten clones comprise roughly 23% of the sample.

Sample time point, as interpreted from the label and publication: newly diagnosed GD, antithyroid drugs for less than 3 months. RNA was extracted from PBMCs in TRIzol for both TCR sequencing and RNA sequencing. The diagnosis of Graves' disease was made according to American Thyroid Association guidelines. Patients were recruited from an endocrinology department in Xi'an, China. Each patient gave 8.5 to 9.5 milliliters of peripheral blood, collected in an EDTA anticoagulant tube. Ficoll Paque Plus density gradient separation was used to isolate PBMCs, and no additional T cell sorting was done. An Agilent 2100 Bioanalyzer and agarose gel were used to check RNA quality, and a NanoDrop 2000 was used to measure RNA concentration.

Rearrangement joined TRBV7-2 to TRBJ2-6; a tentative D call is TRBD2 (7 bases match). The sample was peripheral blood mononuclear cells (PBMCs), taken at new diagnosis, from a patient treated with antithyroid drugs. This clonotype was obtained from a female donor with Graves disease. CDR3 loop: CASSQGGGLKSNVLTF. The bases read TGTGCCAGCAGCCAAGGGGGGGGTCTAAAGTCCAACGTCCTGACTTTC.